What follows describes a single T cell receptor (beta chain). This entry comes from a study of shared clonotypes between healthy human individuals. Measured with immunoSEQ multiplex PCR; TCRdb has only the in-frame clones, and not every one. This table holds tens of thousands of clones, 62% found once. Germline V gives CDR1 MRHNA, CDR2 SNTAGT. V dropped 5 bases and J dropped 1 base, with 12 bases sitting between them. This CDR3 has 14 amino acids. Sequencing was performed on memory CD8+ T cells sorted from blood. Subset in this sample: CD45RO+ cells pooled with CCR7-negative TemRA cells. This TCR came from a man in his thirties or forties in good health. The V and J genes are TRBV6-4 and TRBJ2-7; tentatively, D is TRBD2 (6 bases). This CDR3 is CASSRGMGSYEQYF. CDR3 nucleotide sequence: TGTGCCAGCAGTCGGGGGATGGGTTCCTACGAGCAGTACTTC.